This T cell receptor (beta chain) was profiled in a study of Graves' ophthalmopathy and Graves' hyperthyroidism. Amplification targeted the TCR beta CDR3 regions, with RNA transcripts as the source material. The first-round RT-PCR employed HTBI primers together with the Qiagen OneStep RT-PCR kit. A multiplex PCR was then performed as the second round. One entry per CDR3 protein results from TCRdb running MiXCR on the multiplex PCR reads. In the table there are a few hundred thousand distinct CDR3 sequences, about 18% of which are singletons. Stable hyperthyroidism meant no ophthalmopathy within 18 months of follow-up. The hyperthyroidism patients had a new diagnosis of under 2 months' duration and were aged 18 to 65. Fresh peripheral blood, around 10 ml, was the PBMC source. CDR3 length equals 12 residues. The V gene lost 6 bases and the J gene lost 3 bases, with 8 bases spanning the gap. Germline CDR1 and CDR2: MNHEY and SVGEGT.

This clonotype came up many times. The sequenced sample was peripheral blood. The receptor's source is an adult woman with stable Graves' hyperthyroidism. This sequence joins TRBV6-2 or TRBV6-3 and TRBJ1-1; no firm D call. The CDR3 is CASSLWDTEAFF. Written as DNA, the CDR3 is TGTGCCAGCAGCCTATGGGACACTGAAGCTTTCTTT.